The next 13 T cell receptor beta chains were all read from a single sample in a study of cytomegalovirus exposure and HLA in healthy donors. The PCR made use of 60 Vbeta and 13 Jbeta primers. Some clones are missing from TCRdb's copy, which holds only in-frame ones; the method was immunoSEQ multiplex PCR. This table has 150,000 to 200,000 clones, almost 80% appearing once. The specimen was PBMCs. The receptors were sampled from a man aged 45 to 65 in good health and CMV-seropositive.

This chain links TRBV2 with TRBJ2-5; D is perhaps TRBD2 (5 bases). The CDR3 spans 13 residues. V was trimmed by 4 bases and J by 5 bases, leaving 11 bases between them. The germline gives CDR1 SNHLY, CDR2 FYNNEI. The CDR3 region has the DNA TGTGCCAGCAGTGGACTAACCGAGGAGACCCAGTACTTC. The encoded protein is CASSGLTEETQYF. The full variable domain, completed using reference TRBV2 and TRBJ2-5, is EPEVTQTPSHQVTQMGQEVILRCVPISNHLYFYWYRQILGQKVEFLVSFYNNEISEKSEIFDDQFSVERPDGSNFTLKIRSTKLEDSAMYFCASSGLTEETQYFGPGTRLLVL.

This chain joins TRBV5-6 and TRBJ1-2; no definite D call. Germline-derived CDR1 and CDR2 are SGHDT and YYEEEE. V was shortened by 4 bases and J by 4 bases, with 17 bases between the two germline ends. The CDR3 consists of 15 residues. The CDR3 DNA follows: TGTGCCAGCAGCCCGAGCGGGTCCCGGCCCTATGGCTACACCTTC. As protein: CASSPSGSRPYGYTF.

The chain recombines TRBV28 with TRBJ2-1; weak D call: TRBD1 (5 bases). The germline gives CDR1 MDHEN, CDR2 SYDVKM. This CDR3 comprises 12 residues. V dropped 7 bases and J dropped 7 bases, with 11 bases sitting between them. CDR3 bases: TGTGCCAGCAAAGGCCGACAGAATGAGCAGTTCTTC. Encoded protein: CASKGRQNEQFF.

The rearrangement uses TRBV6-1 and TRBJ1-1; the D is unclear. Germline CDR1 reads MNHNS; CDR2 reads SASEGT. The CDR3 extends over 16 amino acids. V was trimmed by 0 bases and J by 6 bases, leaving 17 bases between them. The CDR3 spells CASSEALSELWAEAFF. The CDR3 DNA follows: TGTGCCAGCAGTGAAGCTCTCAGCGAACTGTGGGCTGAAGCTTTCTTT.

The table lists this clone with a few counts. The V gene is TRBV27, the J gene TRBJ1-5; a possible D gene is TRBD1 (5 bases). The germline V gene has CDR1 MNHEY and CDR2 SMNVEV (reference sequence). There are 15 residues in the CDR3. V gave up 6 bases and J gave up 5 bases, with 17 bases separating them. The CDR3 DNA follows: TGTGCCAGCAGAAAGGGAAGTGGGGCGGATCAGCCCCAGCATTTT. The encoded protein is CASRKGSGADQPQHF.

The chain carries TRBV6-1 and TRBJ1-1; the match to TRBD1 covers 9 bases. There are 13 residues in the CDR3. Germline V gives CDR1 MNHNS, CDR2 SASEGT. J lost 5 bases, V lost 8 bases, and 6 bases had no gene match. The CDR3 nucleotides are TGTGCCAGCGGCGGACAGGGGAGAACTGAAGCTTTCTTT. This gives the protein CASGGQGRTEAFF.

This chain joins TRBV7-9 and TRBJ1-5, with 8 positions matching TRBD1. The trim removed 5 bases at V and 2 bases at J, leaving 11 bases unmatched. Germline values: CDR1 SEHNR, CDR2 FQNEAQ (reference sequence). The CDR3 totals 17 residues. CDR3 sequence: CASSAPRGQGGNQPQHF. CDR3 coding DNA: TGTGCCAGCAGCGCCCCCCGCGGACAGGGTGGCAATCAGCCCCAGCATTTT.

V usage is TRBV7-9 and J usage is TRBJ2-6; 7 bases are a match to TRBD2. The germline gives CDR1 SEHNR, CDR2 FQNEAQ (reference sequence). The CDR3 sequence is 13 residues long. J lost 8 bases, V lost 5 bases, and 3 bases had no gene match. CDR3 loop: CASSRGVSNVLTF. The CDR3, as DNA: TGTGCCAGCAGCCGGGGGGTTTCCAACGTCCTGACTTTC. The full variable domain, completed using reference TRBV7-9 and TRBJ2-6, is DTGVSQNPRHKITKRGQNVTFRCDPISEHNRLYWYRQTLGQGPEFLTYFQNEAQLEKSRLLSDRFSAERPKGSFSTLEIQRTEQGDSAMYLCASSRGVSNVLTFGAGSRLTVL.

The chain has TRBV7-2 and TRBJ2-5; D unresolved. The V and J ends lost 0 bases and 4 bases respectively, with 6 bases between them. Germline V gene data show CDR1 as SGHTA and CDR2 as FQGNSA. This CDR3 spans 13 amino acids. Here the CDR3 DNA reads TGTGCCAGCAGCTTAGCGGCGGTAGAGACCCAGTACTTC. It yields the protein CASSLAAVETQYF.

Notes on this clone: At one end the junction does not follow the germline gene, possibly because of a read error. The gene calls are TRBV5-1 and TRBJ1-5; a weak D match, TRBD1 (6 bases). The CDR3 sequence is 15 residues long. Germline loops: CDR1 SGHRS, CDR2 YFSETQ. Here the CDR3 DNA reads TGCGCCAGCAGCTTGTCGACAGGCTATAATCAACCCCAGCATTTT. Its protein product is CASSLSTGYNQPQHF. Full variable domain (outside the CDR3, taken from reference TRBV5-1 and TRBJ1-5): KAGVTQTPRYLIKTRGQQVTLSCSPISGHRSVSWYQQTPGQGLQFLFEYFSETQRNKGNFPGRFSGRQFSNSRSEMNVSTLELGDSALYLCASSLSTGYNQPQHFGDGTRLSIL.

This clone appeared a single time. This chain joins TRBV4-3 and TRBJ2-1, with 8 nucleotides matching TRBD1. The germline V gene has CDR1 LGHNA and CDR2 YSLEER. The CDR3 consists of 13 residues. V dropped 1 base and J dropped 9; count of bases not matched to a gene: 2. The CDR3 spells CASSQGTGGEQFF. CDR3 nucleotide sequence: TGCGCCAGCAGCCAAGGAACAGGGGGTGAGCAGTTCTTC.

This clone turned up a few times. V is TRBV27 and J is TRBJ1-2, with a tentative D call TRBD1 (5 bases). CDR3 length: 14 residues. Deletions cut 4 bases from V and 5 bases from J, with 14 bases between. The germline CDR1 and CDR2 sequences are MNHEY and SMNVEV (reference sequence). CDR3 coding DNA: TGTGCCAGCAGTTCTCGGGGGATGGGGTATGGCTACACCTTC. This gives the protein CASSSRGMGYGYTF.

This chain joins TRBV6-5 and TRBJ2-5; the D gene is possibly TRBD1 (6 bases). This CDR3 region has 15 residues. Per the germline V gene, CDR1 is MNHEY and CDR2 is SVGAGI. V lost 6 bases, J lost 2 bases, and 16 bases lay in between. DNA for the CDR3: TGTGCCAGCAGCTCTAGGACAGTAAGGCAAGAGACCCAGTACTTC. Translating it yields CASSSRTVRQETQYF.